The sequence of this T cell receptor beta chain was determined in a study of T cells in Graves' hyperthyroidism and ophthalmopathy. General study results and limits: Blood held most thyroid clonotypes expanded above 0.001 frequency. Classification by a 13 V-J model distinguished ophthalmopathy from stable hyperthyroidism.

This clonotype came up a few times. What it binds is not known. The J segment lost 3 bases and the V segment lost 8 bases, leaving 7 bases of the junction unmatched. There are 14 residues in the CDR3. Looked up from germline, CDR1 is SGHDN and CDR2 is FVKESK. There were TCR beta CDR3 regions amplified from RNA transcripts. Initially, a first-round RT-PCR of the TCR CDR3 employed the HTBI primer set. TCRdb recomputed calls from the multiplex PCR reads with MiXCR, one row per CDR3 protein. The sample includes approximately 510,000 distinct CDR3 sequences, over 45% of them seen just once. The chain links TRBV14 to TRBJ1-5, with 7 bases aligning to TRBD1. The source is an adult woman with Graves' disease, either hyperthyroidism or ophthalmopathy (not recorded which). Sequencing was performed on peripheral blood or thyroid tissue (not recorded which). The CDR3 is CASSQGTVNQPQHF. Here the CDR3 DNA reads TGTGCCAGCTCCCAAGGGACAGTCAATCAGCCCCAGCATTTT.